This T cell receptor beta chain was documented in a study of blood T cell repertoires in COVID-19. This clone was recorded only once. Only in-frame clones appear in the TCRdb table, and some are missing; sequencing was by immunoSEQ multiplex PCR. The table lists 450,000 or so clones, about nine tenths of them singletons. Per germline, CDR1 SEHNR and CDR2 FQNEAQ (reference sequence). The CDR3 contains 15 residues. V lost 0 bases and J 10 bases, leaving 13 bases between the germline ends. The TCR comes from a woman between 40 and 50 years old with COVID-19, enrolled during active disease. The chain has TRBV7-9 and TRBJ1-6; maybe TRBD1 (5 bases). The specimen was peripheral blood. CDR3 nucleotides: TGTGCCAGCAGCTTAGCGCGACAGATGGACTCACCCCTCCACTTT. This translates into CASSLARQMDSPLHF.